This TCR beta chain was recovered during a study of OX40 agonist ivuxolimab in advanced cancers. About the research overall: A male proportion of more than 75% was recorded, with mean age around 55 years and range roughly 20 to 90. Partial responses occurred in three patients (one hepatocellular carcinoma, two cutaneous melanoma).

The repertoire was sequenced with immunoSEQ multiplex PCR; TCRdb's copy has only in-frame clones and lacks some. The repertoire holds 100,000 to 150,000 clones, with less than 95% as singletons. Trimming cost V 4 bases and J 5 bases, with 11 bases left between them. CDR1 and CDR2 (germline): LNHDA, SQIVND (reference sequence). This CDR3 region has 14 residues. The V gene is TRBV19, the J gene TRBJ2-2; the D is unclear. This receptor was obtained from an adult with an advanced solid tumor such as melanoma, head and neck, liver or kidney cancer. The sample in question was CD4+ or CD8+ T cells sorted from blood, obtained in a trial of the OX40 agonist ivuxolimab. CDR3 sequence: CASSTRPQTGELFF. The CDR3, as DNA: TGTGCCAGTAGTACCCGCCCCCAGACCGGGGAGCTGTTTTTT.